This T cell receptor beta chain was sequenced for a study of identical twins. The CDR3 has 14 residues. V lost 0 bases, J lost 0 bases, and 4 bases lay in between. This clonotype was counted at least ten times. What it binds is unknown. The donor group consisted entirely of healthy Caucasians. TCRdb used MiXCR to reprocess the 5' RACE reads, holding one entry per CDR3 protein. This table has approximately 680,000 distinct CDR3 sequences, 7% to 7.5% appearing once. Findings of the study overall: Beta out-of-frame sequences showed weaker excess sharing between twins.

This sample was shared with a second study, whose subject was yellow fever vaccine responses in identical twins. From that second work: As reported, the vaccine T cell response of twins seemed partly convergent and partly personalized.

This chain connects TRBV12-3 or TRBV12-4 to TRBJ2-3; no reliable D call. The material sequenced was PBMCs. The sequence derives from a woman aged 18-30 years in good health. The CDR3 DNA is TGTGCCAGCAGTTTAGCGGTGAGCACAGATACGCAGTATTTT. This encodes CASSLAVSTDTQYF.